This TCR beta chain derives from a study of blood T cell repertoires in COVID-19. As for the study in general: Sites across the United States, Italy and Spain contributed samples from acute and convalescent COVID-19.

Germline loops: CDR1 KGHSH, CDR2 LQKENI. Trimming stripped 3 bases from V and 0 bases from J, with 7 bases between. The CDR3 is made up of 14 amino acids. Using immunoSEQ multiplex PCR, the repertoire was profiled, and TCRdb retains in-frame clones only, with some absent. Here the sample spans around 43,000 clones, over 75% being singletons. Details on this clone: Other nucleotide sequences from this sample produce the same CDR3.

The chain combines TRBV18 with TRBJ2-3; D is undetermined. The material sequenced was peripheral blood. The receptor was isolated from a woman of 80 years or more with acute or convalescent COVID-19. The CDR3 DNA follows: TGTGCCAGCTCACCTCGGTCTAGCACAGATACGCAGTATTTT. Amino acid sequence: CASSPRSSTDTQYF.